One and the same sample provided the 7 T cell receptor beta chains below, sequenced in a study of shared T cell receptors in the human thymus. The protocol was immunoSEQ multiplex PCR, while the TCRdb copy is restricted to in-frame clones and leaves out a portion. The data contain about 380,000 clones, 95% of them singletons. Input material: thymocytes. These receptors came from a human donor.

The genes are TRBV28 and TRBJ2-7, with unresolved D. This CDR3 is built from 14 residues. Germline CDR1 reads MDHEN; CDR2 reads SYDVKM. V dropped 2 bases and J dropped 6 bases, with 14 bases sitting between them. CDR3 coding DNA: TGTGCCAGCAGTTTAGGTGCACTCTTTTTCGAGCAGTACTTC. Translation: CASSLGALFFEQYF.

This chain joins TRBV11-2 and TRBJ1-3; the match to TRBD1 covers 8 bases. The CDR3 totals 14 residues. In germline, CDR1 is SGHAT, CDR2 FQNNGV. After removal of 3 bases from V and 3 bases from J, the junction contained 1 base not matched to a gene. CDR3 in amino acids: CASSFDRGGNTIYF. The CDR3, as DNA: TGTGCCAGCAGCTTTGACAGGGGTGGAAACACCATATATTTT.

The rearrangement uses TRBV6-1 and TRBJ2-3; TRBD2 might be the D (6 bases). The V and J ends lost 3 bases and 9 bases respectively, with 10 bases between them. CDR3 length: 12 residues. CDR1 and CDR2 (germline): MNHNS, SASEGT. CDR3 bases: TGTGCCAGCAGTGAGAGGGGAGGCACGCAGTATTTT. It encodes CASSERGGTQYF.

This chain connects TRBV5-1 to TRBJ1-2; TRBD1 might be the D (5 bases). This CDR3 is 12 amino acids long. V was cut by 2 bases and J by 13 bases, with 15 bases left in between. Germline V gene lookup returns CDR1 SGHRS and CDR2 YFSETQ. CDR3: CASSFPDNQLTF. In nucleotides, the CDR3 is TGCGCCAGCAGCTTCCCGGACAACCAGCTCACCTTC.

The rearrangement joins TRBV4-1 to TRBJ2-4; weak D call: TRBD1 (6 bases). The CDR3 covers 19 residues. Germline values: CDR1 MGHRA, CDR2 YSYEKL. V lost 0 bases to trimming and J lost 0 bases, with 18 bases between them. The CDR3 loop reads CASSQDSRGFYLAKNIQYF. CDR3 coding DNA: TGCGCCAGCAGCCAAGATTCCAGGGGATTTTACCTAGCCAAAAACATTCAGTACTTC.

This sequence joins TRBV10-3 and TRBJ2-1; 7 nucleotides match TRBD1. Looked up from germline, CDR1 is ENHRY and CDR2 is SYGVKD. V trimming: 0 bases; J trimming: 5 bases; junction bases outside the gene matches: 4. This CDR3 comprises 15 residues. The CDR3 region is CAISESGDRDNEQFF. CDR3 nucleotide sequence: TGTGCCATCAGTGAGTCAGGCGACAGGGACAATGAGCAGTTCTTC.

The V and J genes are TRBV6-4 and TRBJ2-3; 7 positions match TRBD2. Germline V gene data show CDR1 as MRHNA and CDR2 as SNTAGT. The CDR3 sequence is 16 residues long. V dropped 6 bases and J dropped 3; count of bases not matched to a gene: 12. CDR3 sequence reads: CASRVLSGNRTDTQYF. The CDR3 coding sequence is TGTGCCAGCAGAGTTTTAAGCGGGAACAGAACAGATACGCAGTATTTT.